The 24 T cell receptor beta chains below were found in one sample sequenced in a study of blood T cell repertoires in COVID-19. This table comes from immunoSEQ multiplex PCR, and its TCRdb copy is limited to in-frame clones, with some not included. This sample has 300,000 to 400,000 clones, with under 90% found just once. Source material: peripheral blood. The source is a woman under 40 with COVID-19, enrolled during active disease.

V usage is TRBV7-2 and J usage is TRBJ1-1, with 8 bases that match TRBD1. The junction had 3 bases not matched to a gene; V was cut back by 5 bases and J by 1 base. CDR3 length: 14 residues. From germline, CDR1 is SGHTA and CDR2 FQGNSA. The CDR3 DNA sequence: TGTGCCAGCAGCCTACAGGGGGGGAACACTGAAGCTTTCTTT. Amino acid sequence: CASSLQGGNTEAFF.

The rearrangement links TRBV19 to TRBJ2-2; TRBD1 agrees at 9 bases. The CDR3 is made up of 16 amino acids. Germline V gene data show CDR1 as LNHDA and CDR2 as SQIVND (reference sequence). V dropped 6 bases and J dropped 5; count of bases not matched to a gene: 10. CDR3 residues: CASSPTRTGATGELFF. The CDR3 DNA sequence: TGTGCCAGTAGCCCTACAAGGACAGGGGCTACCGGGGAGCTGTTTTTT.

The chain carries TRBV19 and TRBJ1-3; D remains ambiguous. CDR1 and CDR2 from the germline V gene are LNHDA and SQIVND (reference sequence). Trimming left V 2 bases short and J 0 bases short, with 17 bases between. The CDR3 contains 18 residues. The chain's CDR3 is CASSIFAVSLSSGNTIYF. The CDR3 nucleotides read TGTGCCAGTAGTATATTTGCGGTTTCTTTGAGCTCTGGAAACACCATATATTTT.

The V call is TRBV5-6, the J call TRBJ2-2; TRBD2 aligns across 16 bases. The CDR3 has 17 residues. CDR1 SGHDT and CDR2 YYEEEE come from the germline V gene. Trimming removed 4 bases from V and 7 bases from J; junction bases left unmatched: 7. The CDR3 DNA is TGTGCCAGCAGCCCCGGGACTAGCGGGAGGGCCGTCGGGGAGCTGTTTTTT. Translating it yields CASSPGTSGRAVGELFF.

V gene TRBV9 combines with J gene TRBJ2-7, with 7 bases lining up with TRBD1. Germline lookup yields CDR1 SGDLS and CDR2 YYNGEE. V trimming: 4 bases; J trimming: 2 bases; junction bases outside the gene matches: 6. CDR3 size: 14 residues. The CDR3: CASSPRDSPYEQYF. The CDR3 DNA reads TGTGCCAGCAGCCCAAGGGACAGCCCCTACGAGCAGTACTTC.

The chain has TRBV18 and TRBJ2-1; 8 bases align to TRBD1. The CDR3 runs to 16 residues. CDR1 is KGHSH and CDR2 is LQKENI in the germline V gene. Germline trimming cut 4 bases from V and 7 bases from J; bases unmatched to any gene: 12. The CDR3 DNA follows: TGTGCCAGCTCACTAGGACAGGGTGATTTCGGGAATGAGCAGTTCTTC. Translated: CASSLGQGDFGNEQFF. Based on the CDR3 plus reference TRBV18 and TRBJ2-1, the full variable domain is NAGVMQNPRHLVRRRGQEARLRCSPMKGHSHVYWYRQLPEEGLKFMVYLQKENIIDESGMPKERFSAEFPKEGPSILRIQQVVRGDSAAYFCASSLGQGDFGNEQFFGPGTRLTVL.

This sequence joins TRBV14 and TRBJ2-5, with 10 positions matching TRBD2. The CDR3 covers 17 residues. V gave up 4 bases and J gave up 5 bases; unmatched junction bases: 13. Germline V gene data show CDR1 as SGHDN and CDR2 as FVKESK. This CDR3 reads CASSPPRVAGGVETQYF. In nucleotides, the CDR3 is TGTGCCAGCAGCCCTCCCCGTGTAGCGGGAGGAGTGGAGACCCAGTACTTC. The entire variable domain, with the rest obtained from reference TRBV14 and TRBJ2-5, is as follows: EAGVTQFPSHSVIEKGQTVTLRCDPISGHDNLYWYRRVMGKEIKFLLHFVKESKQDESGMPNNRFLAERTGGTYSTLKVQPAELEDSGVYFCASSPPRVAGGVETQYFGPGTRLLVL.

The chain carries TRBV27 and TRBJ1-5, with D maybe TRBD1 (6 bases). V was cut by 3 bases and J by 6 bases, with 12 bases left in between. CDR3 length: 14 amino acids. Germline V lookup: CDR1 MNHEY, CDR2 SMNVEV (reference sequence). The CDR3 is CASSFERGTQPQHF. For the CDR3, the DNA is TGTGCCAGCAGTTTCGAGAGGGGGACTCAGCCCCAGCATTTT.

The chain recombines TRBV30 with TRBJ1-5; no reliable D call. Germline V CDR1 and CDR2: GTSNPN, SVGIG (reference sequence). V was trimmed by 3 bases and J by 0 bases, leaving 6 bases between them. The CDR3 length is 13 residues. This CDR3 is CAWRGSSNQPQHF. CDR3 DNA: TGTGCCTGGAGGGGGAGTAGCAATCAGCCCCAGCATTTT.

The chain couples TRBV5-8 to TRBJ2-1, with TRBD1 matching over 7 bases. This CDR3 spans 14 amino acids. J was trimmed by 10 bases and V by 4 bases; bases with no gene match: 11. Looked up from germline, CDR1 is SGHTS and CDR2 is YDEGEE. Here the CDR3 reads CASSLYRSQGEQFF. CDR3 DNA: TGTGCCAGCAGCCTCTATAGGTCACAGGGGGAGCAGTTCTTC.

The DNA for the CDR3 is TGTGCCAGCAGCTTAAGGCTAGGACTAGCGGGAGCGCACTCTGATACGCAGTATTTT. The encoded protein is CASSLRLGLAGAHSDTQYF. This chain links TRBV11-2 with TRBJ2-3; the match to TRBD2 covers 13 bases. CDR3 length equals 19 residues. Germline loops: CDR1 SGHAT, CDR2 FQNNGV. With V trimmed by 2 bases and J by 6 bases, 14 bases remained unmatched. Drawing the rest from reference TRBV11-2 and TRBJ2-3, the complete variable domain is EAGVAQSPRYKIIEKRQSVAFWCNPISGHATLYWYQQILGQGPKLLIQFQNNGVVDDSQLPKDRFSAERLKGVDSTLKIQPAKLEDSAVYLCASSLRLGLAGAHSDTQYFGPGTRLTVL.

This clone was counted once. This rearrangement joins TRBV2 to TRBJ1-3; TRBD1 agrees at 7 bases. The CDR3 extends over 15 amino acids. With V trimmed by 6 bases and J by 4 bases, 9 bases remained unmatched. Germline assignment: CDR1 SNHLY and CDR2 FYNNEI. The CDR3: CASSPDRVRGNTIYF. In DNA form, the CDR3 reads TGTGCCAGCAGCCCTGACAGGGTACGAGGAAACACCATATATTTT.

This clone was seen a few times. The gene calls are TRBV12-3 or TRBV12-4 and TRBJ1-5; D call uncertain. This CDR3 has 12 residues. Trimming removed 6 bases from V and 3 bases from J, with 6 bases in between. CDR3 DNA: TGTGCCAGCAGGATGGCCAATCAGCCCCAGCATTTT. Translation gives CASRMANQPQHF.

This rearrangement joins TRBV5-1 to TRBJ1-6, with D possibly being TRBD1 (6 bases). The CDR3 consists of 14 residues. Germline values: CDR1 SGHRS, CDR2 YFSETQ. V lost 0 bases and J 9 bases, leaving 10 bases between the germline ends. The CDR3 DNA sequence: TGCGCCAGCAGCTTGGTAGGGGGTGGTTCACCCCTCCACTTT. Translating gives CASSLVGGGSPLHF.

This chain's CDR3 is CSVDPSSETQYF. DNA for the CDR3: TGCAGCGTTGATCCTAGCAGCGAGACCCAGTACTTC. The chain is built from TRBV29-1 and TRBJ2-5; D perhaps matches TRBD2 (5 bases). CDR1 is SQVTM, CDR2 ANQGSEA, per germline. The CDR3 covers 12 residues. The V and J ends lost 3 bases and 5 bases respectively, with 10 bases between them.

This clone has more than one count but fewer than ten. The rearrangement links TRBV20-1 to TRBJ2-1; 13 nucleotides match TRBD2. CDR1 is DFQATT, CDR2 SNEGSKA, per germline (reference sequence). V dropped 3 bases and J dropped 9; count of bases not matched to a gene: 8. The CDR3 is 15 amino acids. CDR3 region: CSASETSGRFFEQFF. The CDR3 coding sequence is TGCAGTGCTAGTGAGACTAGCGGGAGGTTCTTTGAGCAGTTCTTC.

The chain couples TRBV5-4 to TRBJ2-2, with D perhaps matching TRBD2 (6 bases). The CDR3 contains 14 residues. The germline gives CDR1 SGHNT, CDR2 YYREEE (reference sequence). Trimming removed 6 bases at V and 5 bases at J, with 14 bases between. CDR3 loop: CASTPPGATGELFF. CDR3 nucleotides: TGTGCCAGCACCCCCCCGGGAGCAACCGGGGAGCTGTTTTTT.

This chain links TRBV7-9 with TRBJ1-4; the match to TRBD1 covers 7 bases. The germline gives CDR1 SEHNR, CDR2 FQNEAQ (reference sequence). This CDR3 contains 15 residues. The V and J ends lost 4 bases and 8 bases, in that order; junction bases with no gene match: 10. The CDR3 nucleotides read TGTGCCAGCAGCTACCAGACAGGGCTCGGGGAAAAACTGTTTTTT. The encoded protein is CASSYQTGLGEKLFF.

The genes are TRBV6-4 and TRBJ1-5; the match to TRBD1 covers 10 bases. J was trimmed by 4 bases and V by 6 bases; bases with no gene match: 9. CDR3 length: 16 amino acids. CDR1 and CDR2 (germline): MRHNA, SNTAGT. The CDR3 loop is CASSVNRTGGNQPQHF. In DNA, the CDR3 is TGTGCCAGCAGCGTTAACCGGACAGGGGGAAATCAGCCCCAGCATTTT.

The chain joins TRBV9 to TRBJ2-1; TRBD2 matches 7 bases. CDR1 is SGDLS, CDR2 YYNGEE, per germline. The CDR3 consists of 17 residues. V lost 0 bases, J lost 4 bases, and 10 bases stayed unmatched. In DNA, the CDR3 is TGTGCCAGCAGCGTAGGTTTAGCTAGCGGCCTGTACAATGAGCAGTTCTTC. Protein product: CASSVGLASGLYNEQFF.

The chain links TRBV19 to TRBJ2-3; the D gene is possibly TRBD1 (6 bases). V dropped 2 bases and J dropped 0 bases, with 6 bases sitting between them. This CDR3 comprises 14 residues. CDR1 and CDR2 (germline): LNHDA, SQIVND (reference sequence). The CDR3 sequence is CASSITGSTDTQYF. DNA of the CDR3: TGTGCCAGTAGTATAACAGGGAGCACAGATACGCAGTATTTT.

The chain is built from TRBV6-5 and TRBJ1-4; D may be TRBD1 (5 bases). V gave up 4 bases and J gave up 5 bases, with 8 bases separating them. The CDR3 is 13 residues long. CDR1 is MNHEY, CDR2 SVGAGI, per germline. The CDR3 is CASSSGNNEKLFF. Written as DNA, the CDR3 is TGTGCCAGCAGTTCAGGGAACAATGAAAAACTGTTTTTT.

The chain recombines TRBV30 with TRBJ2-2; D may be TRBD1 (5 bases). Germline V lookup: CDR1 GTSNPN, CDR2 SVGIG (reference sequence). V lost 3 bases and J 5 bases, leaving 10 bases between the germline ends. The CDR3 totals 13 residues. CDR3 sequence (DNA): TGTGCCTGGAGCGCAGGGTATACCGGGGAGCTGTTTTTT. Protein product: CAWSAGYTGELFF.

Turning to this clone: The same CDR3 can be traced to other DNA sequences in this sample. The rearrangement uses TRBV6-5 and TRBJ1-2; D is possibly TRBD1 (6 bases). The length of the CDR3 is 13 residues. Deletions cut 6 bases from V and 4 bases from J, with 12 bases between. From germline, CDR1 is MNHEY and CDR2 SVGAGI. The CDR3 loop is CASSPTGSYGYTF. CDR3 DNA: TGTGCCAGCAGCCCCACAGGGAGCTATGGCTACACCTTC.